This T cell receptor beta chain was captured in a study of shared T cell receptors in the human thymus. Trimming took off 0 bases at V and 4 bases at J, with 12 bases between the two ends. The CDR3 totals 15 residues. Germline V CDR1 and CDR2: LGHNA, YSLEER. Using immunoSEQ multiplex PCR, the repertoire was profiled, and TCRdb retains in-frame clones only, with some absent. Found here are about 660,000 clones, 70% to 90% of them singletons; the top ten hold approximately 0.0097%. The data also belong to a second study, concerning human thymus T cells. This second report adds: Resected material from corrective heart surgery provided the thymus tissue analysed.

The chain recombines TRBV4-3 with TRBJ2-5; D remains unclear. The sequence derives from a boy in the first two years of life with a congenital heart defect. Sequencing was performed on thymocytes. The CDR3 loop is CASSQDRKERETQYF. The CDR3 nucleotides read TGCGCCAGCAGCCAAGATAGGAAGGAGAGAGAGACCCAGTACTTC.